This paragraph covers one TCR beta chain sequence. It lacks a known antigen. It has no much larger one-base neighbor in the sample; base qualities were not kept. This entry is derived from a study of tumor and adjacent non-tumor tissue in lung cancer (dated 2018 in TCRdb). Study-level background: Of the cohort, eleven to twelve patients had adenocarcinoma, 2 had squamous cell carcinoma and 1 had small cell lung cancer. A total of approximately 120,000,000 productive TCRbeta reads were generated by sequencing, corresponding to an average of approximately 4.3 million reads per sample. Over 25 paired specimens, one tumor and one normal lung sample per patient, were profiled by TCRbeta CDR3 sequencing. Using bulk TCRbeta repertoires from over 14 lung cancer patients, the study set lung tumor tissue side by side with matched distant non-tumor lung tissue. The approximately 15 enrolled patients, of whom around 10 were men and 5 were women, were aged 31 to 76 years and were diagnosed with TNM stage I to III disease. On the study overall, not on this receptor specifically: TCR diversity (inverse Simpson) was significantly higher in tumor than in normal lung tissue (about 400 vs 180, P = 0.0075, Mann-Whitney U test). TCR diversity was significantly higher in younger patients, and higher tumor TCR diversity was associated with shorter overall and disease-free survival. With only about 14 patients in the cohort, the authors noted that larger samples and more detailed clinical data are needed. Peripheral blood was not sequenced, so blood TCRbeta repertoires in these lung cancer patients were not examined. A significantly larger cumulative share of the repertoire was made up by the top 100 clones in normal lung than in tumor tissue. Neither the sequencing platform nor unique molecular identifiers are mentioned in the methods.

RNA was isolated from bulk unsorted tissue, and RNA quality was assessed with a NanoDrop ND-1000 and an Agilent 2100. The donors were newly diagnosed lung cancer patients admitted for thoracic surgery in China from August to November 2014 who had not received prior chemotherapy. Anyone who had undergone radiotherapy or chemotherapy before, or who had another cancer at the same time, was left out of the study. Pieces of surgical tissue measuring about 1-2 cm3 were kept in RNAlater solution and stored at -80 degrees C until use. Library method: multiplex PCR. Data came from an Illumina HiSeq 2500. TCRbeta libraries were built by three rounds of nested PCR using primers (Table S4), following protocols modified from ARM-PCR. Before sequencing, PCR products in the 200-500 bp range were cut out of the gel and cleaned up using the QIAquick gel extraction kit. On the study's bioinformatics: Trimmomatic was used to clean the reads, FLASH merged the cleaned reads into complete CDR3 sequences, and MiTCR assigned the sequences to V(D)J germline segments. VDJtools was used to compute clonal diversity as the inverse Simpson's index. In-frame sequences lacking a premature stop codon were counted as productive reads. TCRdb's own reprocessing of the public reads used fastp at Q25 and MiXCR and kept productive beta chains. Identical CDR3 proteins give one entry, which carries the most common genes and DNA. The V and J calls were determined by TCRdb, not by the authors. The sample table shows about 90,000 distinct CDR3 sequences, and 61% are seen once. The leading ten clones occupy around 16% of the sample.

The germline V gene encodes CDR1 SGHNT and CDR2 YENEEA. The CDR3 runs 13 residues from the cysteine to the phenylalanine. The entry retains the CDR3 DNA only, 39 bases that are in frame from base 1. V drops 9 bases and J drops 4 bases, leaving 15 bases in between. Recombination linked TRBV11-3 to TRBJ2-5; no D gene is confidently identified. The origin of this receptor is a man between 65 and 80 years old with non-small cell lung cancer. The sequenced material came from lung tumor tissue. The DNA sequence follows: TGTGCCAGTAACCCAAGCTTGGGAGAGACCCAGTACTTC. Its amino acids are CASNPSLGETQYF.